The 8 T cell receptor beta chains in this list originate from one sample, sequenced in a study of blood T cell repertoires in COVID-19. The data were produced by immunoSEQ multiplex PCR, yet TCRdb's version contains in-frame clones alone and is incomplete. The sample has more than 55,000 clones; less than 90% are singletons. The sample comprised peripheral blood. The origin of the receptors is a man aged 50-60 years with active COVID-19.

The chain recombines TRBV19 with TRBJ2-3; D ambiguous. Trimming took off 2 bases at V and 6 bases at J, with 3 bases between the two ends. Germline V gives CDR1 LNHDA, CDR2 SQIVND (reference sequence). This CDR3 has 11 residues. The CDR3 protein is CASSIQDTQYF. CDR3 bases: TGTGCCAGTAGTATACAGGATACGCAGTATTTT.

This sequence joins TRBV5-1 and TRBJ1-6; perhaps TRBD1 as D (5 bases). The CDR3 covers 15 residues. V lost 4 bases, J lost 10 bases, and 18 bases lay in between. Germline V lookup: CDR1 SGHRS, CDR2 YFSETQ. CDR3 sequence reads: CASSKAPGSGSPLHF. The CDR3 bases are TGCGCCAGCAGCAAAGCCCCAGGGTCGGGCTCACCCCTCCACTTT.

The CDR3 loop reads CASSMTLDRASSYEQYF. The CDR3 DNA sequence: TGTGCCAGTAGTATGACCCTGGACAGGGCGAGCTCCTACGAGCAGTACTTC. V is TRBV19 and J is TRBJ2-7; 8 nucleotides align to TRBD1. V lost 3 bases to trimming and J lost 0 bases; unmatched junction nucleotides: 10. The CDR3 contains 17 residues. Germline V gives CDR1 LNHDA, CDR2 SQIVND (reference sequence).

This chain connects TRBV2 to TRBJ1-2; 8 bases map to TRBD1. Per germline, CDR1 SNHLY and CDR2 FYNNEI. V lost 6 bases to trimming and J lost 4 bases; unmatched junction nucleotides: 7. This CDR3 has 14 residues. The CDR3 DNA follows: TGTGCCAGCAGCGGGACAGGAAACATCTATGGCTACACCTTC. It translates to CASSGTGNIYGYTF.

V gene TRBV7-9 combines with J gene TRBJ2-3; tentative D call: TRBD2 (7 bases). This CDR3 is built from 12 residues. Germline CDR1 and CDR2: SEHNR and FQNEAQ (reference sequence). With 8 bases removed from V and 4 bases from J, the gap between germline ends came to 10 bases. The CDR3 here is CASGGAPDTQYF. CDR3 nucleotides: TGTGCCAGCGGGGGGGCCCCAGATACGCAGTATTTT.

This chain connects TRBV18 to TRBJ2-1; D is ambiguous. Germline CDR1 reads KGHSH; CDR2 reads LQKENI. Trimming stripped 3 bases from V and 4 bases from J, with 7 bases between. This CDR3 region has 13 residues. CDR3 sequence (DNA): TGTGCCAGCTCACCGGTCCGGTACAATGAGCAGTTCTTC. Amino acids: CASSPVRYNEQFF.

The V and J genes are TRBV5-1 and TRBJ1-1, with 7 bases that match TRBD1. V shed 4 bases and J 0 bases; nucleotides not matched to a gene: 9. The CDR3 has 16 residues. The germline CDR1 and CDR2 sequences are SGHRS and YFSETQ. CDR3 region: CASSADRVELNTEAFF. As DNA, the CDR3 is TGCGCCAGCAGCGCCGACAGGGTAGAGTTGAACACTGAAGCTTTCTTT.

The chain recombines TRBV4-1 with TRBJ2-3, with 8 bases identical to TRBD2. CDR1 is MGHRA, CDR2 YSYEKL, per germline. CDR3 size: 18 residues. V lost 3 bases, J lost 1 base, and 12 bases stayed unmatched. In nucleotides, the CDR3 is TGCGCCAGCAGCCAGCACCGGCTAGCGGGCGGGGGCACAGATACGCAGTATTTT. It is translated as CASSQHRLAGGGTDTQYF.